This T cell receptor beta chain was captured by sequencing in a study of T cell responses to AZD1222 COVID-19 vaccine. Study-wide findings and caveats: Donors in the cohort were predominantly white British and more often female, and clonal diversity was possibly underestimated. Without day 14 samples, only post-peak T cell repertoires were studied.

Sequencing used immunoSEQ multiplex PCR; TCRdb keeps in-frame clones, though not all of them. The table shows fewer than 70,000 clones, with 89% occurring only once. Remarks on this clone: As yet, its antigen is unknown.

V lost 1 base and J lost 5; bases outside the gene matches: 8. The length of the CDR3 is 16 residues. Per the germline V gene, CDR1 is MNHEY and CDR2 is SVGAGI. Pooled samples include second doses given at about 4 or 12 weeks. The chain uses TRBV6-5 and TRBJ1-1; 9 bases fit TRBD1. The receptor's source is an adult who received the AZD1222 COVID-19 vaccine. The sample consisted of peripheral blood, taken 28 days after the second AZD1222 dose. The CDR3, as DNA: TGTGCCAGCAGTTACTGGACAGGGGAAGGGGGTACTGAAGCTTTCTTT. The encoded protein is CASSYWTGEGGTEAFF.